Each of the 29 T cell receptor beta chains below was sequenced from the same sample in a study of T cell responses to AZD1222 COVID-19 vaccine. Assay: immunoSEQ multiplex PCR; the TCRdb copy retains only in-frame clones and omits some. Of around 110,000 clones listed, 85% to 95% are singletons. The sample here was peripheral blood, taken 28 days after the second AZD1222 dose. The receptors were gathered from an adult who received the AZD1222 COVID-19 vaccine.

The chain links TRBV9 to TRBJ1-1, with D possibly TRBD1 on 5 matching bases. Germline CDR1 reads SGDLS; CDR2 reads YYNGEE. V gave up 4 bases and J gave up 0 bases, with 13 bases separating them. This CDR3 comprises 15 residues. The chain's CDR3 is CASSPRGDLNTEAFF. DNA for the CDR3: TGTGCCAGCAGCCCCCGGGGGGACCTGAACACTGAAGCTTTCTTT. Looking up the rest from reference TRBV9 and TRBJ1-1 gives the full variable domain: DSGVTQTPKHLITATGQRVTLRCSPRSGDLSVYWYQQSLDQGLQFLIQYYNGEERAKGNILERFSAQQFPDLHSELNLSSLELGDSALYFCASSPRGDLNTEAFFGQGTRLTVV.

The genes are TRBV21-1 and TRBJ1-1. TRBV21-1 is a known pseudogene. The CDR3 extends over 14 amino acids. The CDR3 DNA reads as TGTGCCAGCCGTCGGACGGGGGAGAACACTGAAGCTTTCTTT. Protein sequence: CASRRTGENTEAFF.

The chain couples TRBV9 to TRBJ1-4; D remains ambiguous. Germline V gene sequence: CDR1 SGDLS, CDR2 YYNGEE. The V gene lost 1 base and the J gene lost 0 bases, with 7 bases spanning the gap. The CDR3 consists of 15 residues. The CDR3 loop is CASSVTPATNEKLFF. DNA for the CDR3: TGTGCCAGCAGCGTAACACCCGCAACTAATGAAAAACTGTTTTTT.

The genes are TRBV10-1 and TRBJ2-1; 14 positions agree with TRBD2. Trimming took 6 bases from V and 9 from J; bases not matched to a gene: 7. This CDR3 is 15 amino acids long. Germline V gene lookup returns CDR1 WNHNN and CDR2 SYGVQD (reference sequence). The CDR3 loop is CASSSGLAGVREQFF. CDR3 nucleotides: TGCGCCAGCAGCTCGGGACTAGCGGGAGTTCGTGAGCAGTTCTTC.

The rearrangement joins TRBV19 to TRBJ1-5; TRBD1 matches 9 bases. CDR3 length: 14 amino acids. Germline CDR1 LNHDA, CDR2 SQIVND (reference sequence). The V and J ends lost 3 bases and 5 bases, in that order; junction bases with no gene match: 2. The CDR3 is CASSIGQGYQPQHF. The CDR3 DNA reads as TGTGCCAGTAGTATCGGACAGGGGTATCAGCCCCAGCATTTT.

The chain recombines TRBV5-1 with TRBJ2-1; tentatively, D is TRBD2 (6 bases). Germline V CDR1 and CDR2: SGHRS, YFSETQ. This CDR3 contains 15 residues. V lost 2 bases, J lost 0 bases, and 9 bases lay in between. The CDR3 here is CASSLGGSSYNEQFF. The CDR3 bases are TGCGCCAGCAGCTTAGGAGGGAGCTCCTACAATGAGCAGTTCTTC.

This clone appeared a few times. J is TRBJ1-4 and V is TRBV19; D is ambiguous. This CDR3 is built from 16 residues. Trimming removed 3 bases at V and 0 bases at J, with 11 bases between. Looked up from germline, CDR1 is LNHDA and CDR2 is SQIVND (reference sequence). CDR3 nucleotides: TGTGCCAGTAGTATCCCGGGTGCTGCAACTAATGAAAAACTGTTTTTT. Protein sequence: CASSIPGAATNEKLFF.

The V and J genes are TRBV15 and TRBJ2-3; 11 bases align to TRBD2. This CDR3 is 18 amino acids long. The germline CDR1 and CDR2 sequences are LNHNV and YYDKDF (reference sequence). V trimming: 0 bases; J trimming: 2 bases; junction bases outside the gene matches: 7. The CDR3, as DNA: TGTGCCACCAGCAGAGATTCGGCTAGCGGGAGGATCACAGATACGCAGTATTTT. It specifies CATSRDSASGRITDTQYF.

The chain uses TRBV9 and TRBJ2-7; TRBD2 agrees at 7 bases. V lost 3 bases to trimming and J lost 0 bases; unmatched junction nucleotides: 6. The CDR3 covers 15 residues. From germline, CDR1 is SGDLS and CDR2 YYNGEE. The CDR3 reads CASSALGGFSYEQYF. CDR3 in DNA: TGTGCCAGCAGCGCCCTCGGGGGGTTCTCCTACGAGCAGTACTTC.

CDR3 sequence: CASSPREGAGELFF. The CDR3, as DNA: TGCGCCAGCAGCCCCCGGGAGGGGGCCGGGGAGCTGTTTTTT. The chain is built from TRBV4-1 and TRBJ2-2; 8 positions match TRBD2. Germline V lookup: CDR1 MGHRA, CDR2 YSYEKL. V shed 4 bases and J 6 bases; nucleotides not matched to a gene: 4. This CDR3 region has 14 residues.

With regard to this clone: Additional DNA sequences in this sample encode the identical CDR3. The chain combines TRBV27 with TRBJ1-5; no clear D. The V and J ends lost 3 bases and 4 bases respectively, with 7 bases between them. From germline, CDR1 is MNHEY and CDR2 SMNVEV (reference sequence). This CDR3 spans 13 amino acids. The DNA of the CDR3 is TGTGCCAGCAGTTTGAGCAGAAATCAGCCCCAGCATTTT. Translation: CASSLSRNQPQHF.

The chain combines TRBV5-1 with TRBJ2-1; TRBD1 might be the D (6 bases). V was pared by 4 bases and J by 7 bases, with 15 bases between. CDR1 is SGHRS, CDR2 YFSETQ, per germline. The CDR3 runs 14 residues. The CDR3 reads CASSADSTSNEQFF. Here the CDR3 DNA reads TGCGCCAGCAGCGCGGACAGTACCTCGAATGAGCAGTTCTTC.

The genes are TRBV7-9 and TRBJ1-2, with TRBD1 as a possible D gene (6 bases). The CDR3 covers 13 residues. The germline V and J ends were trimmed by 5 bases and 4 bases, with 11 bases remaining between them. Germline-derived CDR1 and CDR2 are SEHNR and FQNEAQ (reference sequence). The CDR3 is CASSPPGVYGYTF. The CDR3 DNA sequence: TGTGCCAGCAGCCCTCCAGGGGTCTATGGCTACACCTTC.

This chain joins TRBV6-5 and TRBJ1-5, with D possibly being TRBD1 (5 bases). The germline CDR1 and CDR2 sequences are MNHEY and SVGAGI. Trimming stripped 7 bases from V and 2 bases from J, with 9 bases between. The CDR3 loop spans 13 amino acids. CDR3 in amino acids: CASTQTGNQPQHF. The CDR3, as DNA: TGTGCCAGCACCCAGACAGGCAATCAGCCCCAGCATTTT.

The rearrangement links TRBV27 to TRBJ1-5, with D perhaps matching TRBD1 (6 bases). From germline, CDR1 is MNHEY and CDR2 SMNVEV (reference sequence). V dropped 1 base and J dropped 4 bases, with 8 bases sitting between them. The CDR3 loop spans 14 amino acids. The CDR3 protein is CASSLWGRNQPQHF. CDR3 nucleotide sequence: TGTGCCAGCAGTTTATGGGGGCGGAATCAGCCCCAGCATTTT.

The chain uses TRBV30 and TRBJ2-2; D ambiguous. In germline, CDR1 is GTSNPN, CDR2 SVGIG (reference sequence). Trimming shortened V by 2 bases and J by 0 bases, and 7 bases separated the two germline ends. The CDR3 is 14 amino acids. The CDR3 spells CAWSYSANTGELFF. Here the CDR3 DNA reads TGTGCCTGGAGTTACAGTGCGAACACCGGGGAGCTGTTTTTT.

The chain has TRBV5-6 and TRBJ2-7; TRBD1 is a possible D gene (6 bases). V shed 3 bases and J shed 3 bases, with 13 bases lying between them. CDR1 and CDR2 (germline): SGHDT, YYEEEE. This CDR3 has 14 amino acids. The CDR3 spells CASSYGQPSYEQYF. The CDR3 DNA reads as TGTGCCAGCAGCTATGGACAGCCTAGCTACGAGCAGTACTTC.

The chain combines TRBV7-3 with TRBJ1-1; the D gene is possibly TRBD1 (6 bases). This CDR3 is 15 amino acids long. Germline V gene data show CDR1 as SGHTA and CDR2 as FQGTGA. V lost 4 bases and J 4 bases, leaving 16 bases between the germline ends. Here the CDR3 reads CASSSPAGGGTEAFF. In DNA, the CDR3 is TGTGCCAGCAGCTCCCCCGCGGGGGGCGGCACTGAAGCTTTCTTT.

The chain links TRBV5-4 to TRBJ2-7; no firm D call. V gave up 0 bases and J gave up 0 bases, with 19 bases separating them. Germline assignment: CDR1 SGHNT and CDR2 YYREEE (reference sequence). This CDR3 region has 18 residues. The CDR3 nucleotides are TGTGCCAGCAGCTTGGGCGGAAGGTCGGGTGGCAGCTCCTACGAGCAGTACTTC. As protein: CASSLGGRSGGSSYEQYF. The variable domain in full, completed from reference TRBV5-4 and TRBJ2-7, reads ETGVTQSPTHLIKTRGQQVTLRCSSQSGHNTVSWYQQALGQGPQFIFQYYREEENGRGNFPPRFSGLQFPNYSSELNVNALELDDSALYLCASSLGGRSGGSSYEQYFGPGTRLTVT.

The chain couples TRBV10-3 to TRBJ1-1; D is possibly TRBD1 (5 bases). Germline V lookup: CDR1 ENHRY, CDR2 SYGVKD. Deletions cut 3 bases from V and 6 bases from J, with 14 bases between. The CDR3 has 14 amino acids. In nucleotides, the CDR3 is TGTGCCATCAGTGATCGGACGCGGGGGGCTGAAGCTTTCTTT. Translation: CAISDRTRGAEAFF.

CDR3: CASISRGTAQPQHF. CDR3 nucleotide sequence: TGTGCCAGTATCAGCAGGGGGACAGCTCAGCCCCAGCATTTT. The rearrangement joins TRBV19 to TRBJ1-5; 7 bases fit TRBD1. The CDR3 loop spans 14 amino acids. The V segment lost 7 bases and the J segment 6 bases; nucleotides outside the gene matches: 9. Germline V lookup: CDR1 LNHDA, CDR2 SQIVND (reference sequence).

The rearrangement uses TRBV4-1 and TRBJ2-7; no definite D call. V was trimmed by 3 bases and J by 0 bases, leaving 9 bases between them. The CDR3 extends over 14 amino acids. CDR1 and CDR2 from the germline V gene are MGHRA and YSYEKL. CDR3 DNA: TGCGCCAGCAGCCACGGAACGGGCTCCTACGAGCAGTACTTC. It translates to CASSHGTGSYEQYF.

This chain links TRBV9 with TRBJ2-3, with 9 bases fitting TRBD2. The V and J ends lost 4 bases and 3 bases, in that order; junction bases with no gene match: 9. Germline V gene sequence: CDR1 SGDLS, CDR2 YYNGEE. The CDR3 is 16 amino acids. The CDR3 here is CASSILAGVETDTQYF. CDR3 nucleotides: TGTGCCAGCAGCATTTTAGCGGGAGTGGAGACAGATACGCAGTATTTT.

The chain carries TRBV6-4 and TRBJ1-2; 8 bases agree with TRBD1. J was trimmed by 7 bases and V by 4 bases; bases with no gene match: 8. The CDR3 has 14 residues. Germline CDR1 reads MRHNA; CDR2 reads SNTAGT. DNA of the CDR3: TGTGCCAGCAGTGTGGGAGCAGGGGGCGGTGGCTACACCTTC. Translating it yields CASSVGAGGGGYTF.

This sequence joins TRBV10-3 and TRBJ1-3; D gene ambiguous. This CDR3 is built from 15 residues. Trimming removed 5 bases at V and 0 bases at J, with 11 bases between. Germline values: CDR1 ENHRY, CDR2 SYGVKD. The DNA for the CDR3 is TGTGCCATCAGTTTGGACGGAGACTCTGGAAACACCATATATTTT. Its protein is CAISLDGDSGNTIYF.

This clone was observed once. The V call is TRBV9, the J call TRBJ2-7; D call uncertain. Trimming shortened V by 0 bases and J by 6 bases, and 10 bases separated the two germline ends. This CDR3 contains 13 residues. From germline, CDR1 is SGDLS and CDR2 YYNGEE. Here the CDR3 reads CASSVDGPGEQYF. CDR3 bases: TGTGCCAGCAGCGTAGACGGCCCAGGCGAGCAGTACTTC.

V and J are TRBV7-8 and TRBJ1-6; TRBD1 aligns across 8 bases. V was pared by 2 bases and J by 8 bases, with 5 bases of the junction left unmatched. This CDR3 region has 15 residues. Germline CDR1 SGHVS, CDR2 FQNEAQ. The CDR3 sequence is CASSLIDRGDSPLHF. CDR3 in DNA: TGTGCCAGCAGCTTAATAGACAGGGGCGATTCACCCCTCCACTTT. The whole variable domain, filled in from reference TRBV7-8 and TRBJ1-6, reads GAGVSQSPRYKVAKRGQDVALRCDPISGHVSLFWYQQALGQGPEFLTYFQNEAQLDKSGLPSDRFFAERPEGSVSTLKIQRTQQEDSAVYLCASSLIDRGDSPLHFGNGTRLTVT.

Here the CDR3 reads CASSQEGRSSGNTIYF. CDR3 in DNA: TGCGCCAGCAGCCAAGAGGGGCGCAGCTCTGGAAACACCATATATTTT. The chain links TRBV4-1 to TRBJ1-3; D is possibly TRBD1 (5 bases). The ends were cut back, 0 bases at V and 0 bases at J, with 9 bases in the middle. CDR1 and CDR2 from the germline V gene are MGHRA and YSYEKL. CDR3 length: 16 amino acids.

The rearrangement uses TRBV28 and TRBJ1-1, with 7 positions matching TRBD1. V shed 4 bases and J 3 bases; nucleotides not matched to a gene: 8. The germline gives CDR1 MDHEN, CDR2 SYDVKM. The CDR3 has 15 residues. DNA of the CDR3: TGTGCCAGCAGTTCCACAGGGGCTGGGTACACTGAAGCTTTCTTT. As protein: CASSSTGAGYTEAFF. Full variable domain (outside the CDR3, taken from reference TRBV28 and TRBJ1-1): DVKVTQSSRYLVKRTGEKVFLECVQDMDHENMFWYRQDPGLGLRLIYFSYDVKMKEKGDIPEGYSVSREKKERFSLILESASTNQTSMYLCASSSTGAGYTEAFFGQGTRLTVV.